The 13 T cell receptor beta chains reported below all come from one sample, sequenced in a study of T-cell memory formation after mild COVID-19 (dated by TCRdb to about 2021). The protocol used for the library was 5' RACE. Instrument used: Illumina NovaSeq 6000. TCRdb handled the public reads itself, with Q25 trimming in fastp and clone calling in MiXCR, and kept productive beta chains. Here each entry gathers all rows of one CDR3 protein and keeps the most common genes and DNA. This sample comprises nearly 110,000 distinct CDR3 sequences, more than 15% of them detected only once. 28% of the sample belongs to the ten largest clones. The sequencing input was PBMCs or a T cell subset sorted from them (not recorded which). The receptors here all came from an adult woman who had mild COVID-19 (a few samples of this study predate the infection). The sample titles of this study are shuffled in the database, so cell type and time point are left out; the donor was told from shared clones.

The genes are TRBV25-1 and TRBJ1-2; D is perhaps TRBD1 (5 bases). In germline, CDR1 is MGHDK, CDR2 SYGVNS. V gave up 10 bases and J gave up 4 bases, with 19 bases separating them. The CDR3 covers 14 residues. The CDR3 DNA is TGTGCCACCGCAGGGTCATCCACACTCTATGGCTACACCTTC. Its protein product is CATAGSSTLYGYTF.

J is TRBJ1-1 and V is TRBV27, with a weak D call TRBD1 (6 bases). Trimming pared 5 bases from V and 0 bases from J, leaving 22 bases between. The CDR3 runs to 18 residues. Germline V CDR1 and CDR2: MNHEY, SMNVEV (reference sequence). The CDR3 region has the DNA TGTGCCAGCAGTCCAAATACCCCTTGGACAGTTATGAACACTGAAGCTTTCTTT. Translation: CASSPNTPWTVMNTEAFF.

This clonotype was found a few times. The chain has TRBV6-6 and TRBJ2-7, with D maybe TRBD2 (6 bases). The CDR3 sequence is 14 residues long. V was clipped by 0 bases and J by 7 bases, with 13 bases between them. CDR1 and CDR2 from the germline V gene are MNHNY and SVGAGI (reference sequence). The CDR3 sequence is CASSYSDLRGEQYF. CDR3 nucleotide sequence: TGTGCCAGCAGTTACTCCGATCTCCGGGGGGAGCAGTACTTC.

This clonotype was seen only a few times. The chain has TRBV27 and TRBJ1-5, with a weak D call TRBD1 (5 bases). The CDR3 extends over 14 amino acids. V lost 5 bases to trimming and J lost 2 bases, with 10 bases between them. Germline CDR1 MNHEY, CDR2 SMNVEV (reference sequence). The CDR3 nucleotides are TGTGCCAGCAGTCCCAGGGCGGGCAATCAGCCCCAGCATTTT. It yields the protein CASSPRAGNQPQHF.

This chain links TRBV3-1 with TRBJ1-1; tentative D call: TRBD1 (5 bases). The germline V gene encodes CDR1 LGHDT and CDR2 YNNKEL (reference sequence). The CDR3 spans 17 residues. V was clipped by 1 base and J by 0 bases, with 15 bases between them. CDR3 residues: CASSQAGRGFLNTEAFF. DNA for the CDR3: TGTGCCAGCAGCCAAGCAGGACGGGGCTTCTTGAACACTGAAGCTTTCTTT.

This clonotype has just a few counts. J is TRBJ2-1 and V is TRBV6-5; a weak D match, TRBD2 (5 bases). This CDR3 comprises 12 residues. V gave up 0 bases and J gave up 9 bases, with 6 bases separating them. Germline-derived CDR1 and CDR2 are MNHEY and SVGAGI. CDR3 sequence: CASSYSGSEQFF. Written as DNA, the CDR3 is TGTGCCAGCAGTTACTCGGGGAGTGAGCAGTTCTTC.

This CDR3 is CASSDLGTGSYEQYF. The CDR3 DNA is TGTGCCAGCAGCGACCTCGGGACGGGTTCCTACGAGCAGTACTTC. J is TRBJ2-7 and V is TRBV7-2, with D perhaps TRBD1 or TRBD2 (5 bases each). The CDR3 sequence is 15 residues long. Trimming stripped 5 bases from V and 1 base from J, with 15 bases between. Germline V CDR1 and CDR2: SGHTA, FQGNSA. The complete variable domain, with remaining parts taken from reference TRBV7-2 and TRBJ2-7, reads GAGVSQSPSNKVTEKGKDVELRCDPISGHTALYWYRQSLGQGLEFLIYFQGNSAPDKSGLPSDRFSAERTGGSVSTLTIQRTQQEDSAVYLCASSDLGTGSYEQYFGPGTRLTVT.

This clonotype was found a few times. The rearrangement joins TRBV12-2 to TRBJ1-5. TRBV12-2 corresponds to a pseudogene. CDR3 length: 22 residues. The CDR3 DNA reads as TGTGCAAGTCGCTTAGTTTGGGTTAAGGGATCTACAATTTTCGATAGCAATCAGCCCCAGCATTTT. Translation gives CASRLVWVKGSTIFDSNQPQHF.

This clonotype counts as medium-sized. The gene calls are TRBV9 and TRBJ1-2; D remains ambiguous. Deletions cut 3 bases from V and 4 bases from J, with 10 bases between. This CDR3 contains 13 residues. The germline V gene encodes CDR1 SGDLS and CDR2 YYNGEE. CDR3 protein: CASSGDPGYGYTF. DNA of the CDR3: TGTGCCAGCAGCGGTGACCCGGGCTATGGCTACACCTTC.

The table lists this clonotype with a few counts. V gene TRBV20-1 combines with J gene TRBJ1-4; TRBD1 matches 7 bases. J lost 10 bases, V lost 0 bases, and 8 bases had no gene match. CDR1 DFQATT and CDR2 SNEGSKA come from the germline V gene (reference sequence). The CDR3 sequence is 14 residues long. In DNA form, the CDR3 reads TGCAGTGCTAGAGAAGACAGGGAGGGTGGAAAACTGTTTTTT. Its protein product is CSAREDREGGKLFF.

This chain connects TRBV20-1 to TRBJ2-5; perhaps TRBD2 as D (6 bases). V lost 3 bases and J lost 2, with 10 bases in between. Germline loops: CDR1 DFQATT, CDR2 SNEGSKA (reference sequence). CDR3 length: 13 amino acids. CDR3 in DNA: TGCAGTGCTAGTCTCGGGAGACAAGAGACCCAGTACTTC. This sequence encodes CSASLGRQETQYF.

The V call is TRBV13, the J call TRBJ2-3; D is possibly TRBD1 or TRBD2 (5 bases each). Germline V gives CDR1 PRHDT, CDR2 FYEKMQ (reference sequence). The CDR3 runs to 13 residues. V dropped 5 bases and J dropped 5 bases, with 11 bases sitting between them. The CDR3 DNA follows: TGTGCCAGCAGCCAGGGACGTGGAGATACGCAGTATTTT. Protein product: CASSQGRGDTQYF.

This clonotype was counted between two and nine times. This chain links TRBV4-1 with TRBJ2-7; D gene unclear. Trimming pared 0 bases from V and 8 bases from J, leaving 8 bases between. The CDR3 covers 12 residues. Germline CDR1 MGHRA, CDR2 YSYEKL. CDR3 in DNA: TGCGCCAGCAGCCAAGATTTTAGCAAGCAGTACTTC. Amino acid sequence: CASSQDFSKQYF.